The subject of this entry is one TCR beta chain. Its specificity is not known. Quantitative molecular-barcoded 5'-RACE generated the TCR beta libraries. Via MiXCR, TCRdb re-called the 5' RACE reads, giving one row per CDR3 protein. Among 150,000 or so distinct CDR3 sequences listed, about 32% were seen once. The entry originates in a study of CD8 T cells in ankylosing spondylitis. Study results and limitations: Apparently characteristic of ankylosing spondylitis blood was a TCR beta motif (eight highly homologous variants). Enrichment of disease-linked clones was reportedly significant in matched ankylosing spondylitis synovial fluid.

CDR3 length equals 15 residues. CDR1 and CDR2 from the germline V gene are SGHAT and FQNNGV. V shed 0 bases and J shed 5 bases, with 13 bases lying between them. The chain couples TRBV11-2 to TRBJ2-5, with D perhaps assigned TRBD1 or TRBD2 (6 bases each). The sequence came from a male donor with ankylosing spondylitis. The sequenced sample was synovial fluid, either unsorted or a sorted T cell fraction (not recorded which). CDR3 nucleotide sequence: TGTGCCAGCAGCTTAGAAGGGAGGCAGGGGGAGACCCAGTACTTC. Protein sequence: CASSLEGRQGETQYF.